This TCR beta chain was obtained from a study of response to subunit inactivated influenza vaccine. This clonotype has only a few counts. What it binds is not known. General study findings and limits: The study's authors posited that every seasonal influenza vaccination enlists few new T cells.

One entry per CDR3 protein results from TCRdb running MiXCR on the RT-PCR reads. The sample lists about 520,000 distinct CDR3 sequences, approximately 7.3% occurring once. Germline V gene lookup returns CDR1 MNHEY and CDR2 SVGEGT. The CDR3 loop spans 14 amino acids. Trimming took off 6 bases at V and 4 bases at J, with 14 bases between the two ends. The source was PBMCs from blood, collected roughly 24 months after vaccination. The receptor comes from a man aged 45 to 75 who received an inactivated influenza vaccine. The V call is TRBV6-2 or TRBV6-3, the J call TRBJ2-3, with D possibly matching TRBD1 (6 bases). In nucleotides, the CDR3 is TGTGCCAGCAGAACACAGGGTATCCCAGATACGCAGTATTTT. Its translation: CASRTQGIPDTQYF.